The 13 T cell receptor beta chains below were found in one sample sequenced in a study of OX40 agonist ivuxolimab in advanced cancers. Library preparation was by the immunoSEQ multiplex PCR assay. Sourced from immuneACCESS, this table was stored by TCRdb with only in-frame sequences that have V and J called. A share of the clones is absent; for the studies checked, an unresolved V gene accounts for under half, and the remainder has no known explanation. Across this sample there are about 68,000 clones, with about 82% seen only once. The ten top clones hold approximately 11% of the sample. Source: CD4+ or CD8+ T cells sorted from blood, taken in a trial of the OX40 agonist ivuxolimab. The receptors derive from an adult with an advanced solid tumor such as melanoma, head and neck, liver or kidney cancer.

The chain joins TRBV4-1 to TRBJ2-1, with 14 bases that match TRBD2. V lost 8 bases to trimming and J lost 5 bases; unmatched junction nucleotides: 2. CDR3 length equals 14 residues. Germline V lookup: CDR1 MGHRA, CDR2 YSYEKL. DNA for the CDR3: TGCGCCAGCGGGGGACTAGCGGGGGACAATGAGCAGTTCTTC. It is translated as CASGGLAGDNEQFF.

The chain couples TRBV28 to TRBJ2-7, with D possibly being TRBD2 (5 bases). Trimming removed 6 bases from V and 4 bases from J, with 16 bases in between. The CDR3 length is 14 residues. Per the germline V gene, CDR1 is MDHEN and CDR2 is SYDVKM. CDR3 in DNA: TGTGCCAGCAGCTTGAGAGGGAGTGATTACGAGCAGTACTTC. As protein: CASSLRGSDYEQYF.

The chain carries TRBV18 and TRBJ2-6; D is unclear. Deletions cut 1 base from V and 2 bases from J, with 6 bases between. Germline assignment: CDR1 KGHSH and CDR2 LQKENI. CDR3 length: 15 amino acids. Written as DNA, the CDR3 is TGTGCCAGCTCACCACAGCAGCCTGGGGCCAACGTCCTGACTTTC. Translation gives CASSPQQPGANVLTF.

V is TRBV6-5 and J is TRBJ2-1; TRBD2 matches at 8 bases. This CDR3 is 14 amino acids long. J gave up 8 bases and V 0 bases, and 3 bases lay outside the gene matches. The germline gives CDR1 MNHEY, CDR2 SVGAGI. The CDR3 loop reads CASSYSRGVDEQFF. CDR3 DNA sequence: TGTGCCAGCAGTTACTCGCGGGGGGTCGATGAGCAGTTCTTC.

CDR3 sequence: CASSELINSPLHF. The CDR3 bases are TGTGCCAGCTCTGAACTGATCAATTCACCCCTCCACTTT. This chain connects TRBV6-1 to TRBJ1-6; no reliable D call. The V end lost 8 bases, the J end lost 7 bases, and 12 bases lay between the germline ends. CDR3 length: 13 residues. The germline CDR1 and CDR2 sequences are MNHNS and SASEGT.

V usage is TRBV28 and J usage is TRBJ2-4; 8 bases agree with TRBD2. The CDR3 length is 16 residues. The germline V gene encodes CDR1 MDHEN and CDR2 SYDVKM. V shed 5 bases and J 8 bases; nucleotides not matched to a gene: 14. Here the CDR3 reads CASSPPPGGGRDIQYF. DNA of the CDR3: TGTGCCAGCAGTCCCCCCCCGGGGGGGGGTAGAGACATTCAGTACTTC.

The chain is built from TRBV6-6 and TRBJ1-2, with 8 positions matching TRBD1. Unmatched junction bases numbered 1, after V lost 3 bases and J lost 1 base. CDR1 MNHNY and CDR2 SVGAGI come from the germline V gene (reference sequence). The CDR3 runs to 14 residues. The chain's CDR3 is CASSYTGGNYGYTF. The CDR3 DNA follows: TGTGCCAGCAGTTATACAGGGGGTAACTATGGCTACACCTTC.

This chain joins TRBV5-1 and TRBJ2-1; D is ambiguous. From germline, CDR1 is SGHRS and CDR2 YFSETQ. The CDR3 runs 16 residues. Trimming took off 2 bases at V and 2 bases at J, with 14 bases between the two ends. CDR3 in DNA: TGCGCCAGCAGCTTAGGTTTGAGTGCTGCCTACAATGAGCAGTTCTTC. This codes for CASSLGLSAAYNEQFF.

The V and J genes are TRBV5-4 and TRBJ2-2; a weak D match, TRBD2 (5 bases). This CDR3 is 17 amino acids long. Germline CDR1 is SGHNT and CDR2 is YYREEE (reference sequence). The V gene lost 4 bases and the J gene lost 5 bases, with 21 bases spanning the gap. The CDR3 DNA is TGTGCCAGCAGCCCGGGATGGGGTAGCCTGGAAACCGGGGAGCTGTTTTTT. It is translated as CASSPGWGSLETGELFF.

This sequence joins TRBV19 and TRBJ1-6; 8 bases line up with TRBD1. Trimming cost V 7 bases and J 7 bases; bases outside gene matches: 9. The CDR3 contains 15 residues. CDR1 LNHDA and CDR2 SQIVND come from the germline V gene (reference sequence). The CDR3 sequence is CASNLRTGWNSPLHF. The CDR3 nucleotides read TGTGCCAGTAATCTCCGGACAGGGTGGAATTCACCCCTCCACTTT.

V and J are TRBV11-2 and TRBJ2-2, with TRBD1 matching over 7 bases. This CDR3 has 13 amino acids. Germline trimming cut 4 bases from V and 6 bases from J; bases unmatched to any gene: 2. Germline CDR1 SGHAT, CDR2 FQNNGV. The chain's CDR3 is CASSSQGAGELFF. Here the CDR3 DNA reads TGTGCCAGCAGCTCTCAGGGGGCCGGGGAGCTGTTTTTT.

The rearrangement links TRBV5-5 to TRBJ2-2; D not resolved. V gave up 4 bases and J gave up 0 bases, with 13 bases separating them. The CDR3 runs 16 residues. Germline lookup yields CDR1 SGHKS and CDR2 YYEKEE (reference sequence). CDR3 nucleotides: TGTGCCAGCAGCCCCCTGAAGATCGCGAACACCGGGGAGCTGTTTTTT. It yields the protein CASSPLKIANTGELFF.

The rearrangement joins TRBV29-1 to TRBJ2-7; D assignment may be TRBD1 or TRBD2 (5 bases each). This CDR3 is 13 amino acids long. V lost 3 bases and J 7 bases, leaving 16 bases between the germline ends. The germline CDR1 and CDR2 sequences are SQVTM and ANQGSEA. This chain's CDR3 is CSVDPGTSREQYF. CDR3 nucleotide sequence: TGCAGCGTTGACCCCGGGACCTCTAGAGAGCAGTACTTC.